Presented here are 18 T cell receptor beta chains from one specimen sequenced in a study of blood T cell repertoires in COVID-19. Profiled with immunoSEQ multiplex PCR; TCRdb holds only in-frame clones, not every one. The sample yields 200,000 to 300,000 clones, approximately 90% seen once. What was sequenced was PBMCs or T cells enriched from blood (not recorded which). The source is a woman aged 25 to 39 who had recovered from COVID-19.

This clone was seen once. The chain uses TRBV19 and TRBJ2-5, with D possibly TRBD1 on 6 matching bases. Germline CDR1 and CDR2: LNHDA and SQIVND (reference sequence). V was shortened by 3 bases and J by 5 bases, with 10 bases between the two germline ends. There are 13 residues in the CDR3. The CDR3, as DNA: TGTGCCAGTAGTATTGACAGGCGGGAGACCCAGTACTTC. This gives the protein CASSIDRRETQYF.

The chain couples TRBV19 to TRBJ1-3; 7 positions match TRBD1. Germline V gene data show CDR1 as LNHDA and CDR2 as SQIVND (reference sequence). With V trimmed by 4 bases and J by 4 bases, 7 bases remained unmatched. The CDR3 is 15 amino acids. CDR3 region: CASSRARDSGNTIYF. The DNA for the CDR3 is TGTGCCAGTAGTAGAGCTCGGGACAGCGGAAACACCATATATTTT.

This chain uses TRBV7-2 with TRBJ1-2, with TRBD1 matching 9 bases. The CDR3 runs 14 residues. Losses at the gene ends were 4 bases for V and 7 bases for J; bases not matched to a gene: 7. Germline V gene data show CDR1 as SGHTA and CDR2 as FQGNSA. The CDR3 protein is CASSYRTGAGGYTF. The CDR3 DNA follows: TGTGCCAGCAGCTACCGGACAGGGGCGGGTGGCTACACCTTC.

The chain links TRBV7-9 to TRBJ1-5; 10 nucleotides line up with TRBD1. The CDR3 spans 18 residues. The germline CDR1 and CDR2 sequences are SEHNR and FQNEAQ (reference sequence). Trimming took 4 bases from V and 9 from J; bases not matched to a gene: 18. CDR3 amino acids: CASSSYPPDRGTSSPQHF. The CDR3 DNA sequence: TGTGCCAGCAGCTCGTACCCACCGGACAGGGGGACTTCATCGCCCCAGCATTTT.

V usage is TRBV7-9 and J usage is TRBJ2-1, with 7 bases lining up with TRBD1. Per the germline V gene, CDR1 is SEHNR and CDR2 is FQNEAQ (reference sequence). The CDR3 has 14 amino acids. V lost 3 bases to trimming and J lost 12 bases; unmatched junction nucleotides: 11. In DNA form, the CDR3 reads TGTGCCAGCAGCTTCTCGGACAGGATCCCCAGGCAGTTCTTC. This translates into CASSFSDRIPRQFF.

V gene TRBV27 combines with J gene TRBJ2-1, with TRBD2 identical over 8 bases. The length of the CDR3 is 15 residues. From germline, CDR1 is MNHEY and CDR2 SMNVEV (reference sequence). V trimming: 4 bases; J trimming: 4 bases; junction bases outside the gene matches: 6. The CDR3 spells CASSWGASGYNEQFF. As DNA, the CDR3 is TGTGCCAGCAGTTGGGGGGCTAGCGGGTACAATGAGCAGTTCTTC.

This chain links TRBV27 with TRBJ1-3; no definite D call. The CDR3 runs to 15 residues. Trimming stripped 5 bases from V and 0 bases from J, with 11 bases between. Germline V gene lookup returns CDR1 MNHEY and CDR2 SMNVEV (reference sequence). The chain's CDR3 is CASSREYSSGNTIYF. The CDR3 DNA reads TGTGCCAGCAGTCGGGAGTATAGCTCTGGAAACACCATATATTTT.

The chain couples TRBV27 to TRBJ2-1; tentative D call: TRBD2 (6 bases). The CDR3 loop spans 17 amino acids. Trimming removed 3 bases at V and 2 bases at J, with 17 bases between. The germline V gene encodes CDR1 MNHEY and CDR2 SMNVEV (reference sequence). CDR3 amino acids: CASSFRRAGPAYNEQFF. The CDR3 nucleotides read TGTGCCAGCAGTTTCAGACGAGCGGGCCCGGCCTACAATGAGCAGTTCTTC.

This chain links TRBV27 with TRBJ1-5; 9 nucleotides agree with TRBD1. From germline, CDR1 is MNHEY and CDR2 SMNVEV (reference sequence). J lost 7 bases, V lost 8 bases, and 9 bases had no gene match. The CDR3 has 14 residues. CDR3 residues: CASAGQGNWQPQHF. The CDR3 bases are TGTGCCAGCGCTGGACAGGGGAATTGGCAGCCCCAGCATTTT.

This clone was detected only once. The V gene is TRBV28, the J gene TRBJ1-2; 8 bases are shared with TRBD1. The CDR3 is 16 residues long. Germline values: CDR1 MDHEN, CDR2 SYDVKM. The V and J ends lost 4 bases and 5 bases, in that order; junction bases with no gene match: 12. The CDR3, as DNA: TGTGCCAGCAGTTCTCCTACCCGACAGGGGACATATGGCTACACCTTC. Its protein product is CASSSPTRQGTYGYTF.

The genes are TRBV11-2 and TRBJ1-2, with TRBD1 matching 8 bases. V dropped 7 bases and J dropped 0; count of bases not matched to a gene: 4. The germline gives CDR1 SGHAT, CDR2 FQNNGV. The CDR3 runs 14 residues. CDR3 sequence reads: CASNKGQANYGYTF. The CDR3 DNA is TGTGCCAGCAACAAGGGACAGGCTAACTATGGCTACACCTTC.

This rearrangement joins TRBV7-9 to TRBJ2-1; 10 bases line up with TRBD2. CDR1 is SEHNR and CDR2 is FQNEAQ in the germline V gene (reference sequence). The V and J ends lost 1 base and 5 bases, in that order; junction bases with no gene match: 2. The CDR3 consists of 15 residues. As DNA, the CDR3 is TGTGCCAGCAGCTTAGTACTAGCGGGGAACAATGAGCAGTTCTTC. The encoded protein is CASSLVLAGNNEQFF.

In its sample, this clone was seen once. This rearrangement joins TRBV27 to TRBJ1-2, with 8 positions matching TRBD1. Germline V lookup: CDR1 MNHEY, CDR2 SMNVEV (reference sequence). J lost 6 bases, V lost 5 bases, and 8 bases had no gene match. This CDR3 is 14 amino acids long. CDR3 in DNA: TGTGCCAGCAGTGTAGCGGACAGGGTCGATGGCTACACCTTC. This encodes CASSVADRVDGYTF.

V is TRBV6-5 and J is TRBJ2-3; the D gene is possibly TRBD2 (6 bases). The CDR3 loop spans 11 amino acids. The ends were cut back, 5 bases at V and 6 bases at J, with 6 bases in the middle. CDR1 and CDR2 (germline): MNHEY, SVGAGI. The CDR3 sequence: CASSRGDTQYF. The CDR3 DNA is TGTGCCAGCAGTCGGGGGGATACGCAGTATTTT.

The V call is TRBV27, the J call TRBJ2-2; the D gene is possibly TRBD1 (5 bases). Trimming cost V 7 bases and J 6 bases, with 12 bases left between them. CDR1 and CDR2 (germline): MNHEY, SMNVEV (reference sequence). The CDR3 totals 13 residues. The chain's CDR3 is CASTKGFAGELFF. The DNA of the CDR3 is TGTGCCAGCACCAAGGGGTTCGCCGGGGAGCTGTTTTTT.

The rearrangement joins TRBV5-1 to TRBJ1-2, with no clear D. The CDR3 has 14 amino acids. V lost 1 base and J lost 7, with 14 bases in between. Germline V gene sequence: CDR1 SGHRS, CDR2 YFSETQ. The CDR3 bases are TGCGCCAGCAGCTTGACTTACGACACCCTTGGCTACACCTTC. Its protein is CASSLTYDTLGYTF.

The chain carries TRBV24-1 and TRBJ2-3; 10 bases line up with TRBD2. Germline CDR1 reads KGHDR; CDR2 reads SFDVKD. The CDR3 totals 17 residues. The J segment lost 1 base and the V segment lost 5 bases, leaving 8 bases of the junction unmatched. Written as DNA, the CDR3 is TGTGCCACCAGTGGCGCTGGACTAGCGGACGGCACAGATACGCAGTATTTT. Translating it yields CATSGAGLADGTDTQYF.

This rearrangement joins TRBV29-1 to TRBJ1-2, with TRBD1 matching over 9 bases. The trim removed 5 bases at V and 4 bases at J, leaving 17 bases unmatched. The CDR3 has 17 amino acids. Germline V gene sequence: CDR1 SQVTM, CDR2 ANQGSEA. The CDR3 here is CSVNRGQGPWEFYGYTF. The CDR3, as DNA: TGCAGCGTTAACCGCGGACAGGGGCCTTGGGAATTCTATGGCTACACCTTC.